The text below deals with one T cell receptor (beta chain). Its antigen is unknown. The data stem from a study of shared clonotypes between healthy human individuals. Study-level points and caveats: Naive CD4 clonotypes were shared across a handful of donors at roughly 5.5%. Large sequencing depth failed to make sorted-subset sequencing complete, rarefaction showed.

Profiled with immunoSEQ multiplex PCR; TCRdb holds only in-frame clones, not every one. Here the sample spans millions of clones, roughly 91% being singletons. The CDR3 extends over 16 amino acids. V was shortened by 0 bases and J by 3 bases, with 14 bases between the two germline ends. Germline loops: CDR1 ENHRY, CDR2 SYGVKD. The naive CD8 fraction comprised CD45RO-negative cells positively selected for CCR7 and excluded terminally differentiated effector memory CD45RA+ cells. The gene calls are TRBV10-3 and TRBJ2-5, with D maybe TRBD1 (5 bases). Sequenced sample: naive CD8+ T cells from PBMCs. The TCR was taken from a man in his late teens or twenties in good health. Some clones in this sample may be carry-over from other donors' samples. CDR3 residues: CAISESKAGLEETQYF. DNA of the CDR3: TGTGCCATCAGTGAGTCCAAGGCAGGGCTGGAAGAGACCCAGTACTTC.